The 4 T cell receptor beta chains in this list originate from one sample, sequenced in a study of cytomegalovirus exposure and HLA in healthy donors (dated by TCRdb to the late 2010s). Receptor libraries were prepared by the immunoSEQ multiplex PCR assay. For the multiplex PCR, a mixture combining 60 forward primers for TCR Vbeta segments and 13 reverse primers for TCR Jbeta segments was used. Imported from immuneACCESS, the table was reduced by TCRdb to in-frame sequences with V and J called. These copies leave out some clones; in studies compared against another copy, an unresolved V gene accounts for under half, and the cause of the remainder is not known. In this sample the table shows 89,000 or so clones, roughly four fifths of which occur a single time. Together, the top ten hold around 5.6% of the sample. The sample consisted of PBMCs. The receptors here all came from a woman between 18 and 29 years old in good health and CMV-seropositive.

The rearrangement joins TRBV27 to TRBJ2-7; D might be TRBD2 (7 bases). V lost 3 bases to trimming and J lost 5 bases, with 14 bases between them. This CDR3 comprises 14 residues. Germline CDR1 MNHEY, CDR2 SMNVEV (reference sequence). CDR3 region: CASSLGGTQNEQYF. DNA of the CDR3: TGTGCCAGCAGTTTGGGGGGGACACAGAACGAGCAGTACTTC.

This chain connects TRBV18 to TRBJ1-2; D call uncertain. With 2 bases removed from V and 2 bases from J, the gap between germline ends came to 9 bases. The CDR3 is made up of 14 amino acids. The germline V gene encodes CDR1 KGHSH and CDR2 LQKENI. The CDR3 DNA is TGTGCCAGCTCACCAGGACTAGAGAACTATGGCTACACCTTC. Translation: CASSPGLENYGYTF.

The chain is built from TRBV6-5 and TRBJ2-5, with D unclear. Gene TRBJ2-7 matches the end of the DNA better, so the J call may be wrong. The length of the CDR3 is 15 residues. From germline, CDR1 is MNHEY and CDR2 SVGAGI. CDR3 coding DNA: TGTGCCAGCAGCAGAGATCCGGTAGGCTACTACGAGCAGTACTTC. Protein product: CASSRDPVGYYEQYF.

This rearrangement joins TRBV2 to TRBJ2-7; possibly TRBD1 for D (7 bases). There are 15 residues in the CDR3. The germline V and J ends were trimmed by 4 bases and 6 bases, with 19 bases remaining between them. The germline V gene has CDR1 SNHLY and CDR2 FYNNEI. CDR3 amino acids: CASSGGTATRVEQYF. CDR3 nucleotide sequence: TGTGCCAGCAGTGGAGGGACAGCGACTAGGGTCGAGCAGTACTTC.